Detailed here is one TCR beta chain. Its antigen is not known. Sampled blood was obtained at baseline, cycle 4 day 1, and cycle 7 day 1. The protocol was immunoSEQ multiplex PCR, while the TCRdb copy is restricted to in-frame clones and leaves out a portion. The sample lists some 96,000 clones, approximately 90% seen once, with around 0.58% in the top ten. The V gene end was trimmed by 2 bases and the J gene end by 1 base; junction bases not matched to a gene: 10. From germline, CDR1 is LGHNA and CDR2 YNFKEQ. CDR3 size: 19 residues. This sample was included in a study of OX40 agonist ivuxolimab in advanced cancers. Study-wide findings and caveats: CD8+ T cells (on average) carried more expanded clones than CD4+ T cells. Certain nonresponders likewise exhibited a low normalized T-cell clonal expansion.

The clonotype comes from an adult with an advanced solid tumor such as melanoma, head and neck, liver or kidney cancer. The chain has TRBV4-2 and TRBJ2-7; 14 nucleotides match TRBD2. Source: CD4+ or CD8+ T cells sorted from blood, taken in a trial of the OX40 agonist ivuxolimab. The CDR3: CASSQRLAGGESSSYEQYF. Here the CDR3 DNA reads TGTGCCAGCAGCCAACGACTAGCGGGAGGGGAGAGTTCGTCCTACGAGCAGTACTTC.